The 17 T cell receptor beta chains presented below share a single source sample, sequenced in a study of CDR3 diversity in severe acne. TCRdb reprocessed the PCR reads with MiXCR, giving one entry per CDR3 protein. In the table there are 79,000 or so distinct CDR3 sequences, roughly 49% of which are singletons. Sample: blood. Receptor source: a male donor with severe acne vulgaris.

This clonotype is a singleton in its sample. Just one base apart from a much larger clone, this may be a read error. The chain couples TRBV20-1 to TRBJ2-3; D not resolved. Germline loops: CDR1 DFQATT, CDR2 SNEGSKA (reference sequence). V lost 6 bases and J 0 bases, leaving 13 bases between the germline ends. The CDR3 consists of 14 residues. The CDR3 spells CSAPREFSTDTQYF. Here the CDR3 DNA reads TGCAGTGCCCCGAGAGAGTTTAGCACAGATACGCAGTATTTT.

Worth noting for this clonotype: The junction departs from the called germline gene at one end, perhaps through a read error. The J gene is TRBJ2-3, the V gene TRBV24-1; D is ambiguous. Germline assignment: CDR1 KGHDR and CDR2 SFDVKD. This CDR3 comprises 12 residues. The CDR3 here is CATSTEVYEQYF. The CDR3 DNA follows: TGTGCCACCAGCACCGAGGTGTACGAGCAGTACTTT.

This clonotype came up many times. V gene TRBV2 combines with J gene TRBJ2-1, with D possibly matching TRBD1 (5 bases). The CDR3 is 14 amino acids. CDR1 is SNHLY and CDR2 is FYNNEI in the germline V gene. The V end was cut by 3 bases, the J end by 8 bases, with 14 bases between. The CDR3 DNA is TGTGCCAGCAGTGACAATAGGGCCAGGGATGAGCAGTTCTTC. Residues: CASSDNRARDEQFF.

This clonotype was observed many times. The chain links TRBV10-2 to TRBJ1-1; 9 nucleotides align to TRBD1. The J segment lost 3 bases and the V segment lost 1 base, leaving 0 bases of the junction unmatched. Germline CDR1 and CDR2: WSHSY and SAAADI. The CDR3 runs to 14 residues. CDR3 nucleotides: TGCGCCAGCAGTGAGTACAGGGGGCACACTGAAGCTTTCTTT. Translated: CASSEYRGHTEAFF.

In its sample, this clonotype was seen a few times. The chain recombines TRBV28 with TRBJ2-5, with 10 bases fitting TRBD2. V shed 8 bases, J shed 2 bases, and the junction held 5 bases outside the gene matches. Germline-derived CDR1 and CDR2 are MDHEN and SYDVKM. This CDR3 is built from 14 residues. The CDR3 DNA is TGTGCCAGCCACCAGCGGGAGGGTCAAGAGACCCAGTACTTC. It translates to CASHQREGQETQYF.

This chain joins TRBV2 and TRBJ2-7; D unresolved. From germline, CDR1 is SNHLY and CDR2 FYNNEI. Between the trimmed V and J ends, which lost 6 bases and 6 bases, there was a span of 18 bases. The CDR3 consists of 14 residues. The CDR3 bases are TGTGCCAGCAGCCCTTTGTTGGGCCCCAGCGAGCAGTACTTC. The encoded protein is CASSPLLGPSEQYF.

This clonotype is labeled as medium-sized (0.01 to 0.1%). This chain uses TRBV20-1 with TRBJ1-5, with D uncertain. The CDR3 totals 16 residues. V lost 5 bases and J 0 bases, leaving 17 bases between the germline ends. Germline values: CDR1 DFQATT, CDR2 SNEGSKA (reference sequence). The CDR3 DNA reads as TGCAGTGCTCGCCTGAACATTTTAGATAGCAATCAGCCCCAGCATTTT. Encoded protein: CSARLNILDSNQPQHF.

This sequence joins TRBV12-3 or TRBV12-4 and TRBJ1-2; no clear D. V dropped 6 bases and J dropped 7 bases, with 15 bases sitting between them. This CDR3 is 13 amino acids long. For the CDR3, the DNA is TGTGCCAGCAGCCCGCGAGACTACGTTGGCTACACCTTC. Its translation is CASSPRDYVGYTF.

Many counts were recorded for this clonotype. The CDR3 reads CASRNPGELFF. The CDR3, as DNA: TGTGCCAGCAGGAATCCCGGGGAGCTGTTTTTT. This chain uses TRBV12-3 or TRBV12-4 with TRBJ2-2; D remains unclear. The CDR3 runs 11 residues. Trimming took off 6 bases at V and 6 bases at J, with 5 bases between the two ends.

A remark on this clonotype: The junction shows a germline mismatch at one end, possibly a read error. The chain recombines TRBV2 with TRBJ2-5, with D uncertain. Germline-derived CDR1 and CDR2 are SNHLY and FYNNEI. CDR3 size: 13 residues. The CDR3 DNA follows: TGTGCCAGCAGTGAGGGCAGCCAAGAGACCCGGTACTTC. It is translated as CASSEGSQETRYF. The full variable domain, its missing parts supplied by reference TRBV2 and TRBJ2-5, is EPEVTQTPSHQVTQMGQEVILRCVPISNHLYFYWYRQILGQKVEFLVSFYNNEISEKSEIFDDQFSVERPDGSNFTLKIRSTKLEDSAMYFCASSEGSQETRYFGPGTRLLVL.

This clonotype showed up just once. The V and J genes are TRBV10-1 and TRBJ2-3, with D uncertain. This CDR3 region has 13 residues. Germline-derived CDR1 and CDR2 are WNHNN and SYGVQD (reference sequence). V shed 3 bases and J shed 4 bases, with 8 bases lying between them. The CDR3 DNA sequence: TGCGCCAGCAGTGACCCGGAATCAGATACGCAGTATTTT. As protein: CASSDPESDTQYF.

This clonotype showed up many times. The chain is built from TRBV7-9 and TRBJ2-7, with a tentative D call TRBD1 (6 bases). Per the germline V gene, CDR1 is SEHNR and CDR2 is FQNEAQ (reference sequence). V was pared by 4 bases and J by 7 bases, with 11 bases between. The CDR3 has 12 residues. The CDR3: CASSSDSLEQYF. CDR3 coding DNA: TGTGCCAGCAGCTCGGACAGTTTAGAGCAGTACTTC.

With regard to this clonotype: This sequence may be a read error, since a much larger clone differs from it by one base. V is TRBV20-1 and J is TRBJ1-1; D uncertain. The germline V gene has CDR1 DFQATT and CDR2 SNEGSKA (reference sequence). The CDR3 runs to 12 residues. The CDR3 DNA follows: TGCAGTGCTAGTTTTGAGAACACTGGAGCTTTCTTT. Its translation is CSASFENTGAFF.

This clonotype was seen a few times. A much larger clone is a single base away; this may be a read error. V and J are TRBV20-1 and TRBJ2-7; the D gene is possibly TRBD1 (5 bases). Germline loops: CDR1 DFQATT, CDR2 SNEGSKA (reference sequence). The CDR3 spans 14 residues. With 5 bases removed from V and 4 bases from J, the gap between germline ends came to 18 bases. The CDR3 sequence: CSARSHGQEYEQYF. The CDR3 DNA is TGCAGTGCTCGGTCCCACGGACAAGAGTACGAGCAGTACTTC.

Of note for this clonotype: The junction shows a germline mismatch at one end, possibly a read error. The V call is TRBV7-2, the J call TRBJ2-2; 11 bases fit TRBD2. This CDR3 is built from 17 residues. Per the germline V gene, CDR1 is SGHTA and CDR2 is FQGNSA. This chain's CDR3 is CASSYSIAGGVTGELFF. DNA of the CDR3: TGCGCCAGCAGCTATAGTATAGCGGGAGGGGTCACCGGGGAGCTGTTTTTT.

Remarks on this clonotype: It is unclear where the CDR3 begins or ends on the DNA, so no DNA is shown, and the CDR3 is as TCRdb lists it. CDR3 sequence: CSVRRPGGANVLTFGAGNQPQHF. The chain carries TRBV29-1 and TRBJ1-5; the table's D call of TRBD1 was not tested on the DNA. The CDR3 has 23 residues if both end residues are counted. CDR1 and CDR2 (germline): SQVTM, ANQGSEA.

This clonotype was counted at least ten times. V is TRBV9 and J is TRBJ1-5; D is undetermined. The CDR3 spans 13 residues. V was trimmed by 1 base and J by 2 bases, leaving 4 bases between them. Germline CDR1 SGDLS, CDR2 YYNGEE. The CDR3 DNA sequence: TGTGCCAGCAGCGTACAGGGCAATCAGCCCCAGCATTTT. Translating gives CASSVQGNQPQHF. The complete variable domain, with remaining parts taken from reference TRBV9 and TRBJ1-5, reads DSGVTQTPKHLITATGQRVTLRCSPRSGDLSVYWYQQSLDQGLQFLIQYYNGEERAKGNILERFSAQQFPDLHSELNLSSLELGDSALYFCASSVQGNQPQHFGDGTRLSIL.